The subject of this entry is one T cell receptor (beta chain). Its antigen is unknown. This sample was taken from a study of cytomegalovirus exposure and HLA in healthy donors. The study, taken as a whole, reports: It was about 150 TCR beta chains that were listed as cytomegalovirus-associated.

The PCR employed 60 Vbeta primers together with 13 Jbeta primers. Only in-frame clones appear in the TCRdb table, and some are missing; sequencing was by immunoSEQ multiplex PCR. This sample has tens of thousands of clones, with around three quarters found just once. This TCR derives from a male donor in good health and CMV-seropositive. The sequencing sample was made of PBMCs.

Here the CDR3 reads CAWSREGNTIYF. The CDR3 coding sequence is TGTGCCTGGAGTCGAGAAGGAAACACCATATATTTT. The genes are TRBV30 and TRBJ1-3; D gene unclear. Germline V gene lookup returns CDR1 GTSNPN and CDR2 SVGIG (reference sequence). With 2 bases removed from V and 4 bases from J, the gap between germline ends came to 6 bases. The CDR3 spans 12 residues.